This paragraph covers one T cell receptor beta chain sequence. Its antigen is as yet unknown. This entry comes from a study of identical twins. Overall study results and limits: Out-of-frame alpha sequences shared by twins showed excess low generation probability. Fewer insertions marked abundant cord blood beta clonotypes; young adult naive trended weakly, memory not at all. The study drew conclusions from cross-sectional statistical analysis, not from following the same donors.

Carrying unique molecular identifiers, the cDNA also gained a universal primer site through template switching. TCRdb processed the 5' RACE reads anew with MiXCR; each CDR3 protein has one entry. This sample has roughly 1.6 million distinct CDR3 sequences; roughly a third occur once, and the top ten carry around 0.25%. This TCR was sampled from a newborn girl in good health. Sequencing was performed on cord blood.

CDR3 sequence (DNA): TGTGCCAGCGGCCGACAGGGGACAGAGACCCAGTACTTC. Translation gives CASGRQGTETQYF. This rearrangement joins TRBV12-3 or TRBV12-4 to TRBJ2-4, with 8 positions matching TRBD1. The DNA end is more similar to TRBJ2-5, so the J call may be wrong. The CDR3 totals 13 residues.